This TCR beta chain was sequenced during a study of post-analysis software for immune sequencing data. The wider study: As for disease course, relapsing-remitting, secondary progressive and progressive-relapsing multiple sclerosis were all included. General study results and limits: Controls showed significantly higher normalized Chao1 diversity than did multiple sclerosis patients. When patients were compared with controls, a handful of TRBV segments were more frequent, TRBV5-6, TRBV5-1 and TRBV20-1 among them.

TCR beta cDNA libraries had unique molecular identifiers. Once roughly 1 to 11 million T cells were used, about 490,000 cDNA molecules resulted. TCRdb analysed the PCR reads with MiXCR anew, one entry per CDR3 protein. The sample lists hundreds of thousands of distinct CDR3 sequences, 30% occurring once. Trimming took 4 bases from V and 0 from J; bases not matched to a gene: 6. The CDR3 length is 16 residues. Germline lookup yields CDR1 MGHRA and CDR2 YSYEKL. A remark on this clonotype: Its target is unknown.

This sequence joins TRBV4-1 and TRBJ2-3; TRBD2 matches at 8 bases. Sequenced: blood. The clonotype originates from a girl between 10 and 17 years old with multiple sclerosis. The CDR3 loop is CASSPSGGPSTDTQYF. The DNA of the CDR3 is TGCGCCAGCAGCCCGTCGGGGGGGCCGAGCACAGATACGCAGTATTTT.